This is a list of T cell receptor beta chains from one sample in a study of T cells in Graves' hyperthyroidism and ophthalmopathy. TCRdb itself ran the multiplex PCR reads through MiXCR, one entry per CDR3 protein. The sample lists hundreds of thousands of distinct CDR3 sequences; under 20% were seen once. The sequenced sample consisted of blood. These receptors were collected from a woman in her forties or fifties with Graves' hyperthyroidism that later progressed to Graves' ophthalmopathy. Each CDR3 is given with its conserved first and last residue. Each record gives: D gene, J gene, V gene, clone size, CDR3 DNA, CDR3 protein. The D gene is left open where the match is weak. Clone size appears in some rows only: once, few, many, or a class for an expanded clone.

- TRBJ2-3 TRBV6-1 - TGTGCCAGCAACGACGGGGTAGGAGATACGCAGTATTTT CASNDGVGDTQYF
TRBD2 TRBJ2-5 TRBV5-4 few TGTGCCAGCAGGTTAGGCGGGGGGATAGGAGAGACCCAGTACTTC CASRLGGGIGETQYF
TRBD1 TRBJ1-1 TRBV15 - TGTGCCACCAGCAGGGACAGGGCGCGGACTGAAGCTTTCTTT CATSRDRARTEAFF
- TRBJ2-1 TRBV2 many TGTGCCAGCAGTGATCGACGGATACACTACAATGAGCAGTTCTTC CASSDRRIHYNEQFF
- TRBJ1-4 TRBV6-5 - TGTGCCAGCAGTTCCACGTGGAGCATTTTCTCTGAAAAACTGTTTTTT CASSSTWSIFSEKLFF
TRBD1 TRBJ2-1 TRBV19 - TGTGCCAGTATGGAAGGACAGGACTACAATGAGCAGTTCTTC CASMEGQDYNEQFF
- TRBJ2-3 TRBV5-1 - TGCGCCAGCAGCTTTCTTGGTGCCCTTAGCACAGATACGCAGTATTTT CASSFLGALSTDTQYF
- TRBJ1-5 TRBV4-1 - TGCGCCAGCAGCCAAAGGGGCGGGCTTGATTTCATTCAGCCCCAGCATTTT CASSQRGGLDFIQPQHF
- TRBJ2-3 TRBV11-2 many TGTGCCAGCAGCCCACTTCTGATCGGTCGCGATACGCAGTATTTT CASSPLLIGRDTQYF
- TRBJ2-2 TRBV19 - TGTGCCAGTAGCCCCGCCCCGGGGGCGAACACCGGGGAGCTGTTTTTT CASSPAPGANTGELFF
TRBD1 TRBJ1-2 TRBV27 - TGTGCCAGCAGTTTATGGGGGGCAGGGGGCGGCTTGGGCTATGGCTACACCTTC CASSLWGAGGGLGYGYTF
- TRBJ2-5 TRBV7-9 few TGTGCCAGCAGCTTCCTCAGGGGCCCAGAGACCCAGTACTTC CASSFLRGPETQYF
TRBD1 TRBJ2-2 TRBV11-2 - TGTGCCAGCAGCTACGGACAGGGGCACACCGGGGAGCTGTTTTTT CASSYGQGHTGELFF
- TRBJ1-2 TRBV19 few TGTGCCAGTAGTATAGTCACGGGTTATGGCTATGGCTACACCTTC CASSIVTGYGYGYTF
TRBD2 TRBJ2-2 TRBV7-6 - TGTGCCAGCAGCTTGGGACTAGCGGGGGCAGACACCGGGGAGCTGTTTTTT CASSLGLAGADTGELFF
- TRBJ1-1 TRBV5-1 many TGCGCCAGCAGCTTGGCGCAGATGAACACTGAAGCTTTCTTT CASSLAQMNTEAFF
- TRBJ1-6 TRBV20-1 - TGCAGTGCTGACCACGCGGCGAGCTCCTATAATTCACCCCTCCACTTT CSADHAASSYNSPLHF
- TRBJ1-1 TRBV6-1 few TGTGCCAGCTCCACGGGACCCAGGGCTTTCTTT CASSTGPRAFF
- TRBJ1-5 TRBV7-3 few TGTGCCAGCAGCTCGGCCGGGGCAGTCTATAGCAATCAGCCCCAGCATTTT CASSSAGAVYSNQPQHF
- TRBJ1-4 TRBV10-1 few TGCGCCAGCAGTGAGGGTTCTGGTCTACGAGAAAAACTGTTTTTT CASSEGSGLREKLFF
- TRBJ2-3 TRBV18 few TGTGCCAGCTCGTCCCGACAGAGCCGCTCTAGCACAGATACGCAGTATTTT CASSSRQSRSSTDTQYF
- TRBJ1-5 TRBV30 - TGTGCCTGGAGTGGCGACCCCGGACCCCCCCATCAGCCCCAGCATTTT CAWSGDPGPPHQPQHF
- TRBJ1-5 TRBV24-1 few TGTGCCACCAGTGTTGCGGACGCAGATCAGCCCCAGCATTTT CATSVADADQPQHF
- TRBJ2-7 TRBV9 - TGTGCCAGCAGCGCCTATAAAGGGGGACCCTACGAGCAGTACTTC CASSAYKGGPYEQYF
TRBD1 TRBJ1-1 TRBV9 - TGTGCCAGCAACGTAGCTACGGATGACAGGGCCGGCACTGAAGCTTTCTTT CASNVATDDRAGTEAFF
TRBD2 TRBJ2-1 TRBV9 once TGTGCCAGCAGCCCCCCCACTAGCGGCAATGAGCAGTTCTTC CASSPPTSGNEQFF
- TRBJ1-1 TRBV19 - TGTGCCAGTAGTATGGATTTGGGCAGGAACACTGAAGCTTTCTTT CASSMDLGRNTEAFF
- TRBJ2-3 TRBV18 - TGTGCCAGCTCACCGACAGGTTCCAGCACAGATACGCAGTATTTT CASSPTGSSTDTQYF
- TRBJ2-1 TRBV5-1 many TGTGCCAGCAGCTTAGTAGGGGGCTCCTACAATGAGCAGTTCTTC CASSLVGGSYNEQFF
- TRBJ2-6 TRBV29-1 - TGCAGCGTTGCTCAGGGCTCTGGGGCCAACGTCCTGACTTTC CSVAQGSGANVLTF
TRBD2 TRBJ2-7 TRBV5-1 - TGCGCCAGCTTTTCCGGGACTAGCGGGGGAACCACCTACGAGCAGTACTTC CASFSGTSGGTTYEQYF
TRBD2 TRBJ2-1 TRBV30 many TGTGCCTGGAGTGTCAAGCGGGGGGGCAACAATGAGCAGTTCTTC CAWSVKRGGNNEQFF
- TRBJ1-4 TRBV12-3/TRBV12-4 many TGTGCCAGCAGTTTAAGGGGGGAAAAACTGTTTTTT CASSLRGEKLFF
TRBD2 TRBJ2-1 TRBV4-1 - TGCGCCAGCAGCCCACCTAGCGGGGGTTTTAGTACGAATGAGCAGTTCTTC CASSPPSGGFSTNEQFF
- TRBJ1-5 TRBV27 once TGTGCCAGCAGTGGTATGGGGGGAGGGGATCAGCCCCAGCATTTT CASSGMGGGDQPQHF
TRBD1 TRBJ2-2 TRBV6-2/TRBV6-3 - TGTGCCAGCAGTTCATTAGGGACAGGGGGCACCGGGGAGCTGTTTTTT CASSSLGTGGTGELFF
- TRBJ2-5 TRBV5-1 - TGCGCCAGCAGCTTCAACACGGACCAAGAGACCCAGTACTTC CASSFNTDQETQYF
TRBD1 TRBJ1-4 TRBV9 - TGTGCCAGCAGCGTAGGGATTACCGGACAGGGGTACGAAAAACTGTTTTTT CASSVGITGQGYEKLFF